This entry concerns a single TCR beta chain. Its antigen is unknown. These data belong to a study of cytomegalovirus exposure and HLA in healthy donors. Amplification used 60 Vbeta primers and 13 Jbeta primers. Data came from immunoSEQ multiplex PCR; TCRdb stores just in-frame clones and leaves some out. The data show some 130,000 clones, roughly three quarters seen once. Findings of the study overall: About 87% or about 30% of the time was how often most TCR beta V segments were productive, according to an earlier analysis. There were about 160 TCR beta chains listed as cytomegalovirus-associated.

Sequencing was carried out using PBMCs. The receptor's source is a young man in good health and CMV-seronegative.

The CDR3 DNA follows: TGTGCCAGCAGTGAAGACAGGGGTGGGGCAGATACGCAGTATTTT. Protein: CASSEDRGGADTQYF. This chain joins TRBV6-1 and TRBJ2-3, with TRBD1 matching 7 bases. Trimming cost V 1 base and J 4 bases; bases outside gene matches: 5. Per germline, CDR1 MNHNS and CDR2 SASEGT. This CDR3 has 15 amino acids.